This passage covers 5 T cell receptor beta chains from one sample sequenced in a study of siplizumab effects on memory and regulatory T cells. Sequencing was performed with immunoSEQ multiplex PCR; in TCRdb, only in-frame clones are kept and a portion is missing. The sample holds about 100,000 clones, roughly 94% seen once. The sample taken for sequencing was non-Treg CD4+ T cells sorted from blood. The receptors originated from a human donor in good health.

The genes are TRBV6-6 and TRBJ1-2, with TRBD1 matching 8 bases. CDR3 length: 13 amino acids. V shed 2 bases and J 4 bases; nucleotides not matched to a gene: 0. CDR1 and CDR2 (germline): MNHNY, SVGAGI (reference sequence). The CDR3 region is CASSYTGGYGYTF. Written as DNA, the CDR3 is TGTGCCAGCAGTTACACAGGGGGCTATGGCTACACCTTC.

The CDR3 DNA is TGTGCCAGCAGTGAACGGTCAGGGAACACTGAAGCTTTCTTT. Translated, it gives CASSERSGNTEAFF. The J gene is TRBJ1-1, the V gene TRBV6-5; D is uncertain. Germline-derived CDR1 and CDR2 are MNHEY and SVGAGI. This CDR3 region has 14 residues. Trimming removed 5 bases from V and 1 base from J, with 11 bases in between.

This rearrangement joins TRBV25-1 to TRBJ2-1, with 8 bases aligning to TRBD2. V dropped 8 bases and J dropped 9; count of bases not matched to a gene: 18. The CDR3 runs 16 residues. The germline CDR1 and CDR2 sequences are MGHDK and SYGVNS. This chain's CDR3 is CASRPPGAGGWSEQFF. In DNA, the CDR3 is TGTGCCAGCCGCCCTCCCGGGGCGGGAGGTTGGAGTGAGCAGTTCTTC.

The V and J genes are TRBV28 and TRBJ2-2; 10 bases agree with TRBD1. From germline, CDR1 is MDHEN and CDR2 SYDVKM. Trimming took 9 bases from V and 5 from J; bases not matched to a gene: 9. The CDR3 spans 15 residues. DNA of the CDR3: TGTGCCAGTCGAGGACAGGGGGTCCGGACCGGGGAGCTGTTTTTT. This encodes CASRGQGVRTGELFF.

The chain combines TRBV6-1 with TRBJ2-5; perhaps D is TRBD1 or TRBD2 (6 bases each). Germline loops: CDR1 MNHNS, CDR2 SASEGT. V was shortened by 6 bases and J by 2 bases, with 16 bases between the two germline ends. The CDR3 has 15 amino acids. CDR3 loop: CASRSWGAPQETQYF. Here the CDR3 DNA reads TGTGCCAGCAGGTCCTGGGGGGCGCCTCAAGAGACCCAGTACTTC.